Listed below are T cell receptor beta chains from one sample, sequenced in a study of T cells in localized non-small cell lung cancer. Here immunoSEQ multiplex PCR was the method, and the copy in TCRdb shows in-frame clones only, minus some. Found here are tens of thousands of clones, 80% of them singletons; the top ten hold less than 20%. Sample: PBMCs, taken before any cancer treatment. The receptor source for this set is a man aged 35 to 69 with stage II squamous cell lung carcinoma. CDR3s leave out the opening cysteine and the closing phenylalanine or tryptophan. Fields, in order: J gene, D gene, V gene, CDR3 protein. D genes are given only for firm matches.

j_gene: TRBJ1-2
d_gene: -
v_gene: TRBV7-9
CDR3aa: ASSLGAANYGYT

j_gene: TRBJ2-7
d_gene: TRBD2
v_gene: TRBV6-5
CDR3aa: ASSRGLAAYEQY

j_gene: TRBJ1-5
d_gene: -
v_gene: TRBV5-1
CDR3aa: ASSLGGTTEREPQH

j_gene: TRBJ1-2
d_gene: -
v_gene: TRBV7-2
CDR3aa: ASSPTAVNYGYT

j_gene: TRBJ2-7
d_gene: TRBD1
v_gene: TRBV28
CDR3aa: ASSPGQGKHEQY

j_gene: TRBJ2-1
d_gene: -
v_gene: TRBV2
CDR3aa: ASTTLSSYNEQF

j_gene: TRBJ2-1
d_gene: TRBD1
v_gene: TRBV7-2
CDR3aa: ASSLERGGTEQF

j_gene: TRBJ2-7
d_gene: -
v_gene: TRBV5-5
CDR3aa: ASSPRGAAYEQY

j_gene: TRBJ2-5
d_gene: -
v_gene: TRBV30
CDR3aa: AWSVLSQKKTQY

j_gene: TRBJ2-3
d_gene: -
v_gene: TRBV27
CDR3aa: ASSPLYPGDTQY

j_gene: TRBJ2-5
d_gene: -
v_gene: TRBV5-1
CDR3aa: ASSPRGDLGVTQY

j_gene: TRBJ2-1
d_gene: -
v_gene: TRBV29-1
CDR3aa: SASNLYYNEQF

j_gene: TRBJ1-1
d_gene: TRBD1
v_gene: TRBV7-9
CDR3aa: ASSPPHGTGGTEAF

j_gene: TRBJ2-5
d_gene: TRBD1
v_gene: TRBV2
CDR3aa: ASTLFRGQQETQY

j_gene: TRBJ2-5
d_gene: -
v_gene: TRBV30
CDR3aa: AWSEQGGRETQY

j_gene: TRBJ2-1
d_gene: TRBD1
v_gene: TRBV6-5
CDR3aa: ASSEDRMGYNEQF

j_gene: TRBJ2-1
d_gene: -
v_gene: TRBV9
CDR3aa: ASSVAPQENEQF

j_gene: TRBJ1-6
d_gene: -
v_gene: TRBV30
CDR3aa: AWGLEGLGGSPLH

j_gene: TRBJ2-3
d_gene: -
v_gene: TRBV5-6
CDR3aa: ASSLGDTQY

j_gene: TRBJ1-1
d_gene: -
v_gene: TRBV30
CDR3aa: AWSVRRHEAF

j_gene: TRBJ1-1
d_gene: -
v_gene: TRBV10-3
CDR3aa: AIENREEGTEAF